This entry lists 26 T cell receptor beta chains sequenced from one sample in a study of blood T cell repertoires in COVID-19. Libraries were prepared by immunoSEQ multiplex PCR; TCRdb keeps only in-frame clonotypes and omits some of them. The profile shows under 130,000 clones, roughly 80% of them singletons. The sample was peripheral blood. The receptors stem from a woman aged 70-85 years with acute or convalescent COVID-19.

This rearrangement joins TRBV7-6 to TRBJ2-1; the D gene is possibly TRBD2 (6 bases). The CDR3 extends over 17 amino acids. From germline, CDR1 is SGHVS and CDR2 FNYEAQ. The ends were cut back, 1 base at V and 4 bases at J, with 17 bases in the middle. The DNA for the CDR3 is TGTGCCAGCAGCTTAGTCGGGGGAGCCACTAGTTACAATGAGCAGTTCTTC. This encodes CASSLVGGATSYNEQFF.

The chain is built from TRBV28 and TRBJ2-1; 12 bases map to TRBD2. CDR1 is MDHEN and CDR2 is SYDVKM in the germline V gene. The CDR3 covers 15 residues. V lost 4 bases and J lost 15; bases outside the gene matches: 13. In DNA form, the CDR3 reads TGTGCCAGCAGTTCCTATGAAGGGACTAGCGGGTACACGTTCTTC. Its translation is CASSSYEGTSGYTFF.

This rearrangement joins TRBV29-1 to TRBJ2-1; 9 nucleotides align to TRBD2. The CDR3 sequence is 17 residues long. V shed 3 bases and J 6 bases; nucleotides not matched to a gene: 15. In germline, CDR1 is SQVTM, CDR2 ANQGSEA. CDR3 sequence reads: CSVDEIGGGGLSNEQFF. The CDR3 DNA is TGCAGCGTTGATGAGATAGGCGGGGGGGGCTTAAGCAATGAGCAGTTCTTC.

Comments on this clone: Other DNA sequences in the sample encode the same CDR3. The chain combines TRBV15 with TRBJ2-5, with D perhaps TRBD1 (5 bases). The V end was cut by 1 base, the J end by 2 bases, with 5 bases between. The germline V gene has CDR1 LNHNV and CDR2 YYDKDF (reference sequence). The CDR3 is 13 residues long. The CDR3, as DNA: TGTGCCACCAGCAGAGCAGGGCAAGAGACCCAGTACTTC. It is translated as CATSRAGQETQYF.

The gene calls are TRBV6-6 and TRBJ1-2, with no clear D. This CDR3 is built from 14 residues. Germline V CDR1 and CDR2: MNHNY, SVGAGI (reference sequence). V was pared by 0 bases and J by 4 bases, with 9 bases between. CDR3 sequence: CASSYSEGSYGYTF. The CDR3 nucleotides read TGTGCCAGCAGTTACTCCGAGGGTTCCTATGGCTACACCTTC.

The CDR3 region has the DNA TGTGCCAGCAGCCAAGTAAGCACAGGTAGGGCTGAAGCTTTCTTT. Residues: CASSQVSTGRAEAFF. The rearrangement joins TRBV4-2 to TRBJ1-1, with TRBD1 as a possible D gene (5 bases). The V end lost 1 base, the J end lost 6 bases, and 15 bases lay between the germline ends. The CDR3 covers 15 residues. Germline assignment: CDR1 LGHNA and CDR2 YNFKEQ.

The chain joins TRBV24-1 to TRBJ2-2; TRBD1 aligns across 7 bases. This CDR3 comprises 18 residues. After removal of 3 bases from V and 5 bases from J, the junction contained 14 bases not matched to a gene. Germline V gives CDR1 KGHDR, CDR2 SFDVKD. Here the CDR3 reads CATSDKRQGQVATGELFF. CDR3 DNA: TGTGCCACCAGTGATAAGAGACAGGGCCAGGTAGCAACCGGGGAGCTGTTTTTT.

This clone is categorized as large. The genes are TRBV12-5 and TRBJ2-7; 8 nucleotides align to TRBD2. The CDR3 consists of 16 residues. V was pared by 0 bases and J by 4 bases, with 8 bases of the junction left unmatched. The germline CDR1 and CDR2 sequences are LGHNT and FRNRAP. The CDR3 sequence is CASGLVPGGALYEQYF. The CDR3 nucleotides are TGTGCTAGTGGTTTGGTACCCGGGGGGGCTCTATACGAGCAGTACTTC. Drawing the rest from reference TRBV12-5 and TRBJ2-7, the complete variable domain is DARVTQTPRHKVTEMGQEVTMRCQPILGHNTVFWYRQTMMQGLELLAYFRNRAPLDDSGMPKDRFSAEMPDATLATLKIQPSEPRDSAVYFCASGLVPGGALYEQYFGPGTRLTVT.

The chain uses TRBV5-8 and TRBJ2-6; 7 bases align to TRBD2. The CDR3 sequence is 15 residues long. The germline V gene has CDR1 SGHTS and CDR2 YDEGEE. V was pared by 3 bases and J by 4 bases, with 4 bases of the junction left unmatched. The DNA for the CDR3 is TGTGCCAGCAGCTGGGAGGGCTCCGGGGCCAACGTCCTGACTTTC. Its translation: CASSWEGSGANVLTF.

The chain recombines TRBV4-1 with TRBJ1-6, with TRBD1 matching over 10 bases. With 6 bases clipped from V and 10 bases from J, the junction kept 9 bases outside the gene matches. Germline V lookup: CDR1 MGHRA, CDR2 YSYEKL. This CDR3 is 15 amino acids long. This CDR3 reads CASRPTTGGGSPLHF. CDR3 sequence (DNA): TGCGCCAGCAGACCGACGACAGGGGGCGGATCACCCCTCCACTTT.

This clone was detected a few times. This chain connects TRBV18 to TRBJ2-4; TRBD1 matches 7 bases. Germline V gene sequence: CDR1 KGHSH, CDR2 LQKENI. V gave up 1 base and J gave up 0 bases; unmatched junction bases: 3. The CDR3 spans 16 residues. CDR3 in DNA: TGTGCCAGCTCACCACAGAGGGGGCCAGCCAAAAACATTCAGTACTTC. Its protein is CASSPQRGPAKNIQYF.

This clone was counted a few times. The CDR3 here is CASTRDINEQYF. The CDR3 bases are TGTGCCAGCACCCGAGACATAAACGAGCAGTACTTC. V gene TRBV6-6 combines with J gene TRBJ2-7; D unclear. The germline V and J ends were trimmed by 7 bases and 5 bases, with 12 bases remaining between them. Germline V lookup: CDR1 MNHNY, CDR2 SVGAGI (reference sequence). The CDR3 covers 12 residues.

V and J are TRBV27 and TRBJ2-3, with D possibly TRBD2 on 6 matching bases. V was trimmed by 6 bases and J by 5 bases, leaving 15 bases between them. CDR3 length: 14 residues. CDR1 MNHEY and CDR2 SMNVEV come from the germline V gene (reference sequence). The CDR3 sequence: CASRPSGERDTQYF. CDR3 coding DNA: TGTGCCAGCAGACCATCGGGAGAGAGAGATACGCAGTATTTT.

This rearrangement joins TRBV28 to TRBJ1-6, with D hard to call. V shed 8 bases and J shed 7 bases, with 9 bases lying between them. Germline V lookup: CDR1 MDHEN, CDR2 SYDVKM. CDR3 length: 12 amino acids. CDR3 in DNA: TGTGCCAGCCATAGCGGGAATTCACCCCTCCACTTT. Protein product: CASHSGNSPLHF.

The CDR3 region is CASTPPGQETQYF. CDR3 DNA sequence: TGTGCCAGCACCCCCCCCGGGCAAGAGACCCAGTACTTC. The chain uses TRBV7-9 and TRBJ2-5; D not certain. The CDR3 runs to 13 residues. The ends were cut back, 7 bases at V and 2 bases at J, with 11 bases in the middle. Germline assignment: CDR1 SEHNR and CDR2 FQNEAQ (reference sequence).

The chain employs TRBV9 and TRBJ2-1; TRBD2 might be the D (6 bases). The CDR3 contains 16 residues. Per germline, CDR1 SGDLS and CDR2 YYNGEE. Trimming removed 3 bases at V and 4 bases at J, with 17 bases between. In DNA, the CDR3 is TGTGCCAGCAGCGCCCTCGGGCGGGGAGGATACAATGAGCAGTTCTTC. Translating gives CASSALGRGGYNEQFF.

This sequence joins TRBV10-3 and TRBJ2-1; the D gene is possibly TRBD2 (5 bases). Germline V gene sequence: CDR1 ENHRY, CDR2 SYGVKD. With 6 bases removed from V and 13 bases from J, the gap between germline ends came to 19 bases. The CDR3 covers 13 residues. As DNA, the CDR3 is TGTGCCATCAGCGGCCAGGAGGCTTCGGTACAGTTCTTC. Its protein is CAISGQEASVQFF.

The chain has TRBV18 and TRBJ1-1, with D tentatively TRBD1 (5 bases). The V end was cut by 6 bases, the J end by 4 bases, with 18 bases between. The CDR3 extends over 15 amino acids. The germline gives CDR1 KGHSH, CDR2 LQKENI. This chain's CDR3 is CASSRNSQGGTEAFF. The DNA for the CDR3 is TGTGCCAGCTCCCGGAACAGTCAGGGTGGCACTGAAGCTTTCTTT.

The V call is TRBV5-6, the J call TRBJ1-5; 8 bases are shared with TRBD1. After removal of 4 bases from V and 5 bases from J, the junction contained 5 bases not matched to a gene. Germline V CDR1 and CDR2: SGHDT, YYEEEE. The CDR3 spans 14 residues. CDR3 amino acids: CASSPGTGYQPQHF. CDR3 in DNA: TGTGCCAGCAGCCCCGGGACAGGCTATCAGCCCCAGCATTTT.

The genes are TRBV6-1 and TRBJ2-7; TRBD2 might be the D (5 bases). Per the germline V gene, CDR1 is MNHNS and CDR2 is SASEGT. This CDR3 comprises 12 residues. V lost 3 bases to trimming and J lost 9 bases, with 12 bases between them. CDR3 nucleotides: TGTGCCAGCAGTGACCGGGTAAGCGGGCAGTACTTC. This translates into CASSDRVSGQYF.

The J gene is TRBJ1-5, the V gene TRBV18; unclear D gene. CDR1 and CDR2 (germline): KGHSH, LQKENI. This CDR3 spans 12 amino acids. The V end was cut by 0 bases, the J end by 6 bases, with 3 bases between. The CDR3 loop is CASSPPGQPQHF. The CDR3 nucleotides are TGTGCCAGCTCACCACCCGGTCAGCCCCAGCATTTT.

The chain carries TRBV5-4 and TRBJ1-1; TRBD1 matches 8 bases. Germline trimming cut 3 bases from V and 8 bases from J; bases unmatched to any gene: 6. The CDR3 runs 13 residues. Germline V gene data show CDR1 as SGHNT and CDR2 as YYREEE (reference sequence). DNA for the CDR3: TGTGCCAGCAGCTCGACGGACAGGGACGAAGCTTTCTTT. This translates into CASSSTDRDEAFF.

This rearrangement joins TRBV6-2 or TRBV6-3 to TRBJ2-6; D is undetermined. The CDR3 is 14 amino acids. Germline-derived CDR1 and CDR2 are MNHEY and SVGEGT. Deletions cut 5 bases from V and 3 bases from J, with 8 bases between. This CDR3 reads CASSAADGANVLTF. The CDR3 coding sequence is TGTGCCAGCAGTGCCGCGGATGGGGCCAACGTCCTGACTTTC.

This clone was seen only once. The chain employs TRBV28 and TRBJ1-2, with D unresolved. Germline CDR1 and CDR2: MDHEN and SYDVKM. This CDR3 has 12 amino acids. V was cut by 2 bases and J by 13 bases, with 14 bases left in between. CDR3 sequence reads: CASSLPKTTGTF. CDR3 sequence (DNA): TGTGCCAGCAGTTTACCTAAGACAACTGGCACCTTC.

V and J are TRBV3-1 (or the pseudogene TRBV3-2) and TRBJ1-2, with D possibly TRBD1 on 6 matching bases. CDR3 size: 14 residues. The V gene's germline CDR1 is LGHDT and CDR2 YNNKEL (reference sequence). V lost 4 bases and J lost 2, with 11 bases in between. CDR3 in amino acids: CASSPRTDNYGYTF. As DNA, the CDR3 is TGTGCCAGCAGCCCTAGGACAGACAACTATGGCTACACCTTC.

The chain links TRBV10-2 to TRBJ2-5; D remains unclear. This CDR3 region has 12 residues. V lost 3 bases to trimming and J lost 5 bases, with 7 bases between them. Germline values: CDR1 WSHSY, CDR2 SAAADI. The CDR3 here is CASSDPAETQYF. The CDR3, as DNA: TGCGCCAGCAGTGACCCCGCGGAGACCCAGTACTTC.